This entry lists 9 T cell receptor beta chains sequenced from one sample in a study of T-cell memory formation after mild COVID-19 (dated by TCRdb to 2020 to 2022). To prepare the library, 5' RACE was applied. The sample was run on an Illumina NovaSeq 6000. TCRdb redid the processing of the public reads, applying fastp at Q25 and MiXCR, and retained in-frame beta chains. A single entry per CDR3 protein holds the most common genes and DNA from its merged rows. The sample table records 85,000 to 130,000 distinct CDR3 sequences; around 12% of these occur just once. Clones ranked in the top ten supply roughly 27% of the sample. The material sequenced was PBMCs or a T cell subset sorted from them (not recorded which). These receptors all stem from an adult woman who had mild COVID-19 (a few samples of this study predate the infection). The sample titles of this study are shuffled in the database, so cell type and time point are left out; the donor was told from shared clones.

The V and J genes are TRBV15 and TRBJ2-5, with D maybe TRBD1 (5 bases). V was cut by 8 bases and J by 3 bases, with 10 bases left in between. The CDR3 spans 12 residues. Germline values: CDR1 LNHNV, CDR2 YYDKDF (reference sequence). In DNA form, the CDR3 reads TGTGCCACCGCCGGCAGGGAAGAGACCCAGTACTTC. Translated: CATAGREETQYF.

The genes are TRBV3-1 and TRBJ2-1, with D perhaps matching TRBD2 (6 bases). Germline loops: CDR1 LGHDT, CDR2 YNNKEL (reference sequence). The CDR3 runs 15 residues. V was cut by 0 bases and J by 7 bases, with 13 bases left in between. The CDR3 sequence: CASSQDPFGGNEQFF. For the CDR3, the DNA is TGTGCCAGCAGCCAAGATCCGTTCGGAGGGAATGAGCAGTTCTTC.

The chain links TRBV27 to TRBJ2-1, with D possibly matching TRBD2 (7 bases). V dropped 2 bases and J dropped 1 base, with 12 bases sitting between them. From germline, CDR1 is MNHEY and CDR2 SMNVEV (reference sequence). CDR3 size: 16 residues. The chain's CDR3 is CASSLRGGASYNEQFF. The CDR3 DNA reads TGTGCCAGCAGTTTAAGGGGGGGGGCTTCCTACAATGAGCAGTTCTTC.

This clonotype was seen a few times. The gene calls are TRBV14 and TRBJ2-1; TRBD1 might be the D (6 bases). This CDR3 spans 14 amino acids. Germline CDR1 is SGHDN and CDR2 is FVKESK. The V end lost 0 bases, the J end lost 6 bases, and 9 bases lay between the germline ends. CDR3 in amino acids: CASSQDSGANEQFF. The DNA of the CDR3 is TGTGCCAGCAGCCAAGATTCAGGGGCCAATGAGCAGTTCTTC.

This sequence joins TRBV15 and TRBJ1-1; D possibly corresponds to TRBD1 (5 bases). CDR1 LNHNV and CDR2 YYDKDF come from the germline V gene (reference sequence). The CDR3 length is 13 residues. The ends were cut back, 8 bases at V and 6 bases at J, with 16 bases in the middle. This CDR3 reads CATRGYQGAEAFF. In DNA, the CDR3 is TGTGCCACCCGCGGGTATCAGGGCGCTGAAGCTTTCTTT.

DNA for the CDR3: TGCAGCGTGCCGGGACTAGGGAACAATGAGCAGTTCTTC. This sequence encodes CSVPGLGNNEQFF. The chain joins TRBV29-1 to TRBJ2-1; TRBD2 aligns across 8 bases. Germline V CDR1 and CDR2: SQVTM, ANQGSEA. V was clipped by 6 bases and J by 5 bases; unmatched bases: 6. The CDR3 consists of 13 residues.

The table lists this clonotype with a few counts. The rearrangement links TRBV12-3 or TRBV12-4 to TRBJ2-3, with a tentative D call TRBD2 (6 bases). The germline V and J ends were trimmed by 7 bases and 3 bases, with 17 bases remaining between them. The CDR3 is made up of 15 amino acids. The DNA of the CDR3 is TGTGCCAGCACCCATAGCGGCGGGTCGACAGATACGCAGTATTTT. Protein: CASTHSGGSTDTQYF.

This clonotype was observed a handful of times. The chain combines TRBV2 with TRBJ2-7, with D hard to call. The CDR3 loop spans 14 amino acids. Trimming took 0 bases from V and 2 from J, leaving 8 bases between them. Germline V CDR1 and CDR2: SNHLY, FYNNEI. As DNA, the CDR3 is TGTGCCAGCAGTGAAGCGGTATCAACCTACGAGCAGTACTTC. Amino acids: CASSEAVSTYEQYF.

This clonotype was picked up a small number of times. The chain joins TRBV6-6 to TRBJ2-2, with 9 bases that match TRBD2. J lost 3 bases, V lost 6 bases, and 2 bases had no gene match. CDR1 is MNHNY, CDR2 SVGAGI, per germline (reference sequence). The CDR3 runs to 14 residues. The CDR3 region has the DNA TGTGCCAGCAGCCTAGCGGGGTACACCGGGGAGCTGTTTTTT. Encoded protein: CASSLAGYTGELFF.